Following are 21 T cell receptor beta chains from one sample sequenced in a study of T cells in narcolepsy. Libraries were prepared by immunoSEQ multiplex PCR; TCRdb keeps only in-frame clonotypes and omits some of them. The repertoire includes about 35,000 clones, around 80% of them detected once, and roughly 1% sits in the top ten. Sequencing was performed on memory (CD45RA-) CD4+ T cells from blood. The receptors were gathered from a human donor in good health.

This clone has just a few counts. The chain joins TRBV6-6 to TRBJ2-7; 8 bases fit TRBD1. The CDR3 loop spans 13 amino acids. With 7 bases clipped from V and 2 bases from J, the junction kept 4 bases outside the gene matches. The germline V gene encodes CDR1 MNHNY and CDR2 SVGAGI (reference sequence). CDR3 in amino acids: CASTGGIPYEQYF. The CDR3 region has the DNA TGTGCCAGCACAGGGGGCATTCCCTACGAGCAGTACTTC.

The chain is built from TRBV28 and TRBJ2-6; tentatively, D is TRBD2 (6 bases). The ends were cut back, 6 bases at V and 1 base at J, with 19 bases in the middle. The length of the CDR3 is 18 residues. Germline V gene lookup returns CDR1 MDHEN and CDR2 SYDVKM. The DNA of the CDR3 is TGTGCCAGCAGACCACCAGCGGGCCGACAGTCTGGGGCCAACGTCCTGACTTTC. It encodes CASRPPAGRQSGANVLTF.

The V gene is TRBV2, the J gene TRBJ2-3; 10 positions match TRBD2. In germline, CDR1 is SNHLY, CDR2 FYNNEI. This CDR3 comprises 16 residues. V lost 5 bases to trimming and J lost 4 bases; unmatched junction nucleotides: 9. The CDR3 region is CASSRRSSGSADTQYF. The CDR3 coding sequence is TGTGCCAGCAGTCGGAGATCTAGCGGGAGCGCAGATACGCAGTATTTT.

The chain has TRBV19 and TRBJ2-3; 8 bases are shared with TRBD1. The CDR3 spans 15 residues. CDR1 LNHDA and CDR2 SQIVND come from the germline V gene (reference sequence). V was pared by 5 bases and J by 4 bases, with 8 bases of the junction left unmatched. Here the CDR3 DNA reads TGTGCCAGTAGTCCGGAGGAGACAGGGGCAGATACGCAGTATTTT. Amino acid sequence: CASSPEETGADTQYF.

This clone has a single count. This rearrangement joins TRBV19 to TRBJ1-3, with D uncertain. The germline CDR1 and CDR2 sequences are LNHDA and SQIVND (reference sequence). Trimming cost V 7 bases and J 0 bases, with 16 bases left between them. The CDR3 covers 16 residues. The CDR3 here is CASTDMSRRSGNTIYF. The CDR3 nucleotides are TGTGCCAGTACCGACATGTCTCGTCGCTCTGGAAACACCATATATTTT.

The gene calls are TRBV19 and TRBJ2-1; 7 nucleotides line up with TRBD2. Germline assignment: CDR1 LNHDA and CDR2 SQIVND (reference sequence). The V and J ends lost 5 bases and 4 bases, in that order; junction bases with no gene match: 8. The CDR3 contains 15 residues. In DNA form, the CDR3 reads TGTGCCAGTAGTGCCCAGCGGGGTTCGTACAATGAGCAGTTCTTC. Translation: CASSAQRGSYNEQFF.

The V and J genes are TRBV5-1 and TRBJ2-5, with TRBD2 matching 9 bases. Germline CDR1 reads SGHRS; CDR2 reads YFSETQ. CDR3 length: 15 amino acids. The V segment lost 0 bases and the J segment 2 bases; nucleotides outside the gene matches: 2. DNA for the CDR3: TGCGCCAGCAGCTTGGGACTAGCGGTGCAAGAGACCCAGTACTTC. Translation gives CASSLGLAVQETQYF.

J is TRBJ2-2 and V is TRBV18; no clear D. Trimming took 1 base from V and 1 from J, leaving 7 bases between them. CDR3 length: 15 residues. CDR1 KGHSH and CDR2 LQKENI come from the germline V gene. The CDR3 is CASSPLDQNTGELFF. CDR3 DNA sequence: TGTGCCAGCTCACCACTTGACCAGAACACCGGGGAGCTGTTTTTT. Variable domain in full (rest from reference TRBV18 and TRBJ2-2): NAGVMQNPRHLVRRRGQEARLRCSPMKGHSHVYWYRQLPEEGLKFMVYLQKENIIDESGMPKERFSAEFPKEGPSILRIQQVVRGDSAAYFCASSPLDQNTGELFFGEGSRLTVL.

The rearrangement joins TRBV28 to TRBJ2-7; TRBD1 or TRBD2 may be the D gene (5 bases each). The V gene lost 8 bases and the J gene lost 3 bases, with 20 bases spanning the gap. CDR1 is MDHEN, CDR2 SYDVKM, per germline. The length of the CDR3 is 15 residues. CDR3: CASSDRDVIYYEQYF. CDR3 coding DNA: TGTGCCAGCTCCGATCGGGACGTGATATACTACGAGCAGTACTTC.

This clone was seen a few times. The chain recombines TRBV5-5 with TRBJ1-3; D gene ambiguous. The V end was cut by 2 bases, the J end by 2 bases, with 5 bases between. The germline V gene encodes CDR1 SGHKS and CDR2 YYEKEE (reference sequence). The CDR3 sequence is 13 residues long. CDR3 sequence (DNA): TGTGCCAGCAGCTTATCTACTGGAAACACCATATATTTT. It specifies CASSLSTGNTIYF.

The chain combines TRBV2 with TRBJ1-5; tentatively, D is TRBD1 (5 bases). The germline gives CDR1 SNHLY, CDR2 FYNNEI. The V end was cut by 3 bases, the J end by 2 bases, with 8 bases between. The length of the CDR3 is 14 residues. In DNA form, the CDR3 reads TGTGCCAGCAGTGATAGGGGTGGCAATCAGCCCCAGCATTTT. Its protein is CASSDRGGNQPQHF.

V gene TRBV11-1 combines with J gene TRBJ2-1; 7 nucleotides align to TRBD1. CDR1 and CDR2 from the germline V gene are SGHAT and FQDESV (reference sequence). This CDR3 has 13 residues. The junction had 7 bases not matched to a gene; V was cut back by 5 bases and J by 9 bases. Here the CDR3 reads CASSQDRVGEQFF. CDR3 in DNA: TGTGCCAGCAGCCAAGACAGGGTTGGTGAGCAGTTCTTC.

The DNA for the CDR3 is TGTGCCAGCCGACTAGCTAGCACAGATACGCAGTATTTT. Its translation: CASRLASTDTQYF. The rearrangement uses TRBV27 and TRBJ2-3, with TRBD2 matching 7 bases. The CDR3 is 13 amino acids. Trimming removed 8 bases from V and 0 bases from J; junction bases left unmatched: 2. Germline loops: CDR1 MNHEY, CDR2 SMNVEV (reference sequence).

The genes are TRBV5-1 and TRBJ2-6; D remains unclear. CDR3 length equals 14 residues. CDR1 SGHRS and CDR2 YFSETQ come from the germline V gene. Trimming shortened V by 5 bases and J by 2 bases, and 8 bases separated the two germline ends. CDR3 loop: CASRASAGANVLTF. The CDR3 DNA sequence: TGCGCCAGCAGGGCTAGTGCTGGGGCCAACGTCCTGACTTTC.

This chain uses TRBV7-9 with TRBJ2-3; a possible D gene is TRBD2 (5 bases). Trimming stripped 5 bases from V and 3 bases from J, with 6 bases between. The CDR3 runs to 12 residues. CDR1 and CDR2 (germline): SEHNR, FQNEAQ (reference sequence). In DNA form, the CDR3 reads TGTGCCAGCAGCCGAGGGACAGATACGCAGTATTTT. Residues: CASSRGTDTQYF.

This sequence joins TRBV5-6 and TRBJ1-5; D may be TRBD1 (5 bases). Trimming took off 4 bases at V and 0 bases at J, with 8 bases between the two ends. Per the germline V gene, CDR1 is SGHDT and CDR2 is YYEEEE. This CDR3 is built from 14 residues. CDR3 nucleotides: TGTGCCAGCAGCGCGGGGGTTAGCAATCAGCCCCAGCATTTT. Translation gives CASSAGVSNQPQHF.

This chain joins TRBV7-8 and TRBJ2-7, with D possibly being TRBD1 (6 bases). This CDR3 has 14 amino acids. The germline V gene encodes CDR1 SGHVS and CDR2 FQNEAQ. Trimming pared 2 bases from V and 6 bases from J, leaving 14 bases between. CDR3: CASSLLQGQGEQYF. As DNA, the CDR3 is TGTGCCAGCAGCTTATTGCAGGGGCAAGGCGAGCAGTACTTC.

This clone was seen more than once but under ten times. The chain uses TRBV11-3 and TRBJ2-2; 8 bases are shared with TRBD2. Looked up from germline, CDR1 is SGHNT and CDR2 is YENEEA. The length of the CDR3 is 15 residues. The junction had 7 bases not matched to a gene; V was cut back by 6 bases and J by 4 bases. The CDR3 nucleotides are TGTGCCAGCAGTATCGGCGGGACTAGCACCGGGGAGCTGTTTTTT. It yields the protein CASSIGGTSTGELFF. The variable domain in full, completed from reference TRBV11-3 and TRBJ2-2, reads EAGVVQSPRYKIIEKKQPVAFWCNPISGHNTLYWYLQNLGQGPELLIRYENEEAVDDSQLPKDRFSAERLKGVDSTLKIQPAELGDSAVYLCASSIGGTSTGELFFGEGSRLTVL.

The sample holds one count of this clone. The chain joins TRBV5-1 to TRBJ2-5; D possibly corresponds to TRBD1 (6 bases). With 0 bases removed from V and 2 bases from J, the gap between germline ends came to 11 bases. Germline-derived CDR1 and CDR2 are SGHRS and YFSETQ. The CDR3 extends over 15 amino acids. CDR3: CASSLGQGKQETQYF. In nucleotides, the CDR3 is TGCGCCAGCAGCTTGGGGCAGGGGAAGCAAGAGACCCAGTACTTC.

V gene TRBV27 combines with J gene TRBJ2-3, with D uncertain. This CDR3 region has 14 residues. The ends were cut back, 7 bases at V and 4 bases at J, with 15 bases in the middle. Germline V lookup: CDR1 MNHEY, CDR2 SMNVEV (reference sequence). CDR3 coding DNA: TGTGCCAGCACTAACCCCGGCAGCCCAGATACGCAGTATTTT. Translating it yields CASTNPGSPDTQYF.

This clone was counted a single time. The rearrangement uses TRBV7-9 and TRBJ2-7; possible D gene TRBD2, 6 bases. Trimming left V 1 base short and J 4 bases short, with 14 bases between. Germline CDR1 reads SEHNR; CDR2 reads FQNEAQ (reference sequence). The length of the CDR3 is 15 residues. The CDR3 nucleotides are TGTGCCAGCAGCTTAGGTCTGGGGGGAAGGTACGAGCAGTACTTC. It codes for CASSLGLGGRYEQYF.